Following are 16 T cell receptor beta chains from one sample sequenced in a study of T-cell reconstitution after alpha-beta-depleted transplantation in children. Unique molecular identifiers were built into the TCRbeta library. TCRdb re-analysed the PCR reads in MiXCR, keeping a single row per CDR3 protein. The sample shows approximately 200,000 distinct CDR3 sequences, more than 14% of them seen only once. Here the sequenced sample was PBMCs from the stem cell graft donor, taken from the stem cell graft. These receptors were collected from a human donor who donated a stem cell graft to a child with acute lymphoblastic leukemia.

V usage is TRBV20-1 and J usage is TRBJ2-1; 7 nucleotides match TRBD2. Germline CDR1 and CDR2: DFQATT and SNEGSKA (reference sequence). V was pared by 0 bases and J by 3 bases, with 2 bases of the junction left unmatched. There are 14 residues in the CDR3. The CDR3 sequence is CSARDPSGYNEQFF. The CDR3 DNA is TGCAGTGCTAGAGACCCTAGCGGCTACAATGAGCAGTTCTTC.

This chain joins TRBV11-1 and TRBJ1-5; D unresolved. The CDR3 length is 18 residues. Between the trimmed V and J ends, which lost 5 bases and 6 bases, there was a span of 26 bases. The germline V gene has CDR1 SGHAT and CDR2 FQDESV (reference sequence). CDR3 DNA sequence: TGTGCCAGCAGCCTCGGCGCGATGGAAAGTACAAGAAGTCAGCCCCAGCATTTT. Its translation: CASSLGAMESTRSQPQHF. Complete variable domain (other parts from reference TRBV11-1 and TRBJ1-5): EAEVAQSPRYKITEKSQAVAFWCDPISGHATLYWYRQILGQGPELLVQFQDESVVDDSQLPKDRFSAERLKGVDSTLKIQPAELGDSAMYLCASSLGAMESTRSQPQHFGDGTRLSIL.

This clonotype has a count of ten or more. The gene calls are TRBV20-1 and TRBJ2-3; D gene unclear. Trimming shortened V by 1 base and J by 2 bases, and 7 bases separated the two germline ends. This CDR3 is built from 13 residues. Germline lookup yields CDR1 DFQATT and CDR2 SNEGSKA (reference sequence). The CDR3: CSARVLNTDTQYF. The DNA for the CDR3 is TGCAGTGCTAGAGTACTTAACACAGATACGCAGTATTTT.

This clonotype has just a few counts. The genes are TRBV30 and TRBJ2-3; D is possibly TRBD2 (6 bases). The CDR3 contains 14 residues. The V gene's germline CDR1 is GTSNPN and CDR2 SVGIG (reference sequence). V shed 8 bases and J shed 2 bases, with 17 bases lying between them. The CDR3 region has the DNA TGTGCCACCTCGGGAGAGACATACACAGATACGCAGTATTTT. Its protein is CATSGETYTDTQYF. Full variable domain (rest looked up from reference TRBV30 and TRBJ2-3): SQTIHQWPATLVQPVGSPLSLECTVEGTSNPNLYWYRQAAGRGLQLLFYSVGIGQISSEVPQNLSASRPQDRQFILSSKKLLLSDSGFYLCATSGETYTDTQYFGPGTRLTVL.

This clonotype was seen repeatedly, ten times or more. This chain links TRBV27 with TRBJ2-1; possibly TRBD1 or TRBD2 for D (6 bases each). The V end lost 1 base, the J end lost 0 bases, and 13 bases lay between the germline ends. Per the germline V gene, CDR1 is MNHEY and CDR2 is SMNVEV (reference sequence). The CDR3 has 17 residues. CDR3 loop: CASSLLRGASSYNEQFF. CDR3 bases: TGTGCCAGCAGTTTATTGAGGGGGGCAAGCTCCTACAATGAGCAGTTCTTC.

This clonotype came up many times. The CDR3 is CASSLNGGDNEKLFF. The CDR3 DNA follows: TGTGCCAGCAGCTTGAACGGGGGGGATAATGAAAAACTGTTTTTT. The chain is built from TRBV7-2 and TRBJ1-4, with D tentatively TRBD1 (5 bases). This CDR3 is 15 amino acids long. V lost 3 bases, J lost 4 bases, and 12 bases lay in between. CDR1 SGHTA and CDR2 FQGNSA come from the germline V gene.

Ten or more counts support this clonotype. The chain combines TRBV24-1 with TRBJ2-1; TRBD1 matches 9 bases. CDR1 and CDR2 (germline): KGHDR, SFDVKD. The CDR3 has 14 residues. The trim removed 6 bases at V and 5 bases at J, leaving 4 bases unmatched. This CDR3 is CATSNTGGHNEQFF. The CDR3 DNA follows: TGTGCCACCAGTAACACAGGGGGCCACAATGAGCAGTTCTTC.

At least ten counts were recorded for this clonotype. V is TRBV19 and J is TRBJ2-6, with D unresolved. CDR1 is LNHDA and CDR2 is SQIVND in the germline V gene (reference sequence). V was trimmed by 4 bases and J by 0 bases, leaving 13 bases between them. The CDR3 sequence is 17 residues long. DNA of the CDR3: TGTGCCAGTAGTAAACAGTTCCTAAGCTCTGGGGCCAACGTCCTGACTTTC. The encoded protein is CASSKQFLSSGANVLTF.

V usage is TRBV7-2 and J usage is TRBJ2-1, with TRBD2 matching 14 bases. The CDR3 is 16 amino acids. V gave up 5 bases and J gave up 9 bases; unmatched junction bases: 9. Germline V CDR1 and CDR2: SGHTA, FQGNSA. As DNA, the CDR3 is TGTGCCAGCAGCCCCCGACCGGGACTAGCGGGAGCTGAGCAGTTCTTC. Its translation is CASSPRPGLAGAEQFF.

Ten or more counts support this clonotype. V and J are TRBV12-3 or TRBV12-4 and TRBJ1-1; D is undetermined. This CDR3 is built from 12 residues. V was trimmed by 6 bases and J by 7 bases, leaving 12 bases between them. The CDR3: CASSSGFLEAFF. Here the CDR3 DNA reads TGTGCCAGCAGCTCCGGTTTCCTTGAAGCTTTCTTT.

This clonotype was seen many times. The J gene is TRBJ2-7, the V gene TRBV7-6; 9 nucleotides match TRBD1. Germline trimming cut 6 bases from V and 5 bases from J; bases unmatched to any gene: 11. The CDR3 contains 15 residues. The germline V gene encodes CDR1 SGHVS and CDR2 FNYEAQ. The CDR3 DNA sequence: TGTGCCAGCAGTTCGACCCCGGGACAGGGTAACGAGCAGTACTTC. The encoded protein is CASSSTPGQGNEQYF.

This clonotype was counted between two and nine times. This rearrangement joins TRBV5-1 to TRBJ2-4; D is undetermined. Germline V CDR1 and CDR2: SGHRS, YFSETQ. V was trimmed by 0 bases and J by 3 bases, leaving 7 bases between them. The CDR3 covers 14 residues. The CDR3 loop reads CASSLEKVKNIQYF. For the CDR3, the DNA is TGCGCCAGCAGCTTGGAAAAAGTCAAAAACATTCAGTACTTC.

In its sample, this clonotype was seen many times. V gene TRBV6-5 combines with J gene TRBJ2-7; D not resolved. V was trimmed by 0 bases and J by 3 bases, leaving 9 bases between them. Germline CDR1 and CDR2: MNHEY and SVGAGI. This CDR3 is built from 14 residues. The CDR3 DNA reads TGTGCCAGCAGTTACTCTTCCGGAATCTACGAGCAGTACTTC. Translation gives CASSYSSGIYEQYF.

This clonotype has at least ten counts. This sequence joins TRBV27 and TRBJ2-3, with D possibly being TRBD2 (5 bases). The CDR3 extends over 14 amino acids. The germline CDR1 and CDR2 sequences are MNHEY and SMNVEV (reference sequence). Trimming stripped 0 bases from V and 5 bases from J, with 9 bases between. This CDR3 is CASSLSRRGDTQYF. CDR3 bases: TGTGCCAGCAGTTTATCGCGTCGGGGAGATACGCAGTATTTT.

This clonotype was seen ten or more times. DNA for the CDR3: TGTGCCATCAGAAGCGCGGTAGATAATTCACCCCTCCACTTT. Translation: CAIRSAVDNSPLHF. The genes are TRBV10-3 and TRBJ1-6, with D unclear. Germline V CDR1 and CDR2: ENHRY, SYGVKD. The CDR3 runs 14 residues. V gave up 6 bases and J gave up 5 bases, with 11 bases separating them.

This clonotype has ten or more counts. CDR3 sequence reads: CASSSLPVGVGDTQYF. The CDR3 nucleotides read TGTGCCAGCAGTTCCCTGCCCGTGGGGGTGGGAGATACGCAGTATTTT. The chain recombines TRBV12-3 or TRBV12-4 with TRBJ2-3; D assignment may be TRBD1 or TRBD2 (5 bases each). The CDR3 spans 16 residues. Trimming removed 4 bases from V and 5 bases from J, with 19 bases in between.